This T cell receptor beta chain was documented in a study of a mutant IDH1 vaccine in newly diagnosed glioma. Generated by immunoSEQ multiplex PCR, the TCRdb table keeps only in-frame clones and is missing some. The sample carries roughly 43,000 clones, approximately 88% recorded once. The CDR3 loop spans 15 amino acids. Trimming at V came to 0 bases and at J to 3 bases, leaving 4 bases not matched to a gene. Germline V lookup: CDR1 WNHNN, CDR2 SYGVQD (reference sequence). As to this clone: Antigen specificity is unknown.

The sample's time point: week 23, last vaccination. Each vaccine dose was 300 ug of mutant IDH1 20-mer peptide, with topical imiquimod. V and J are TRBV10-1 and TRBJ2-5; 7 nucleotides agree with TRBD1. This sequence originates from a woman younger than 30 with glioma. Some clones in this sample may be carry-over from other donors' samples. The sequences come from PBMCs, collected from a glioma patient whose treatment included an IDH1 peptide vaccine. The DNA of the CDR3 is TGCGCCAGCAGTGAGTCGATACAGGGGAAAGAGACCCAGTACTTC. Translation gives CASSESIQGKETQYF.